The 5 T cell receptor beta chains given below trace back to one sample, sequenced in a study of patients and donors after allogeneic stem cell transplantation. TCRdb fed the RT-PCR reads into MiXCR, producing one record per CDR3 protein. The data hold some 880,000 distinct CDR3 sequences, with approximately 18% observed a single time. The sample taken for sequencing was blood, either unsorted or a sorted T cell fraction (not recorded which). The receptor source for this set is a human donor who was either an allogeneic HSCT recipient or a stem cell or donor lymphocyte infusion donor (not recorded which). It is not recorded whose cells these are; they may come from a transplant donor.

The rearrangement links TRBV9 to TRBJ1-2; 7 bases fit TRBD1. Germline V CDR1 and CDR2: SGDLS, YYNGEE. The CDR3 totals 14 residues. V was pared by 2 bases and J by 3 bases, with 4 bases of the junction left unmatched. The CDR3 DNA is TGTGCCAGCAGCGTGAAAGGGGGCCACTATGGCTACACCTTC. Protein sequence: CASSVKGGHYGYTF. Looking up the rest from reference TRBV9 and TRBJ1-2 gives the full variable domain: DSGVTQTPKHLITATGQRVTLRCSPRSGDLSVYWYQQSLDQGLQFLIQYYNGEERAKGNILERFSAQQFPDLHSELNLSSLELGDSALYFCASSVKGGHYGYTFGSGTRLTVV.

The genes are TRBV20-1 and TRBJ1-1; no clear D. Trimming took off 0 bases at V and 1 base at J, with 15 bases between the two ends. This CDR3 contains 16 residues. Germline loops: CDR1 DFQATT, CDR2 SNEGSKA (reference sequence). The CDR3 DNA sequence: TGCAGTGCTAGAGAATTGGGGTCGAGCCCGAACACTGAAGCTTTCTTT. Translation gives CSARELGSSPNTEAFF.

The V gene is TRBV9, the J gene TRBJ2-7, with D possibly TRBD1 on 5 matching bases. V lost 0 bases and J lost 6, with 13 bases in between. CDR1 SGDLS and CDR2 YYNGEE come from the germline V gene. The CDR3 covers 14 residues. Here the CDR3 DNA reads TGTGCCAGCAGCGTAGGGCAGGGAAAGTTCGAGCAGTACTTC. Translated: CASSVGQGKFEQYF.

This clonotype turned up a few times. This chain connects TRBV5-1 to TRBJ1-5, with 9 nucleotides matching TRBD1. J gave up 7 bases and V 0 bases, and 5 bases lay outside the gene matches. This CDR3 has 15 amino acids. CDR1 and CDR2 from the germline V gene are SGHRS and YFSETQ. CDR3: CASSLGDRAEQPQHF. The DNA for the CDR3 is TGCGCCAGCAGCTTGGGGGACAGGGCTGAACAGCCCCAGCATTTT.

The genes are TRBV20-1 and TRBJ2-7; the D gene is possibly TRBD1 (6 bases). The germline V gene has CDR1 DFQATT and CDR2 SNEGSKA (reference sequence). This CDR3 comprises 16 residues. V lost 6 bases, J lost 4 bases, and 25 bases lay in between. The CDR3 sequence: CSAPGPRGVGFYEQYF. The CDR3 coding sequence is TGCAGTGCCCCCGGGCCCAGGGGCGTCGGTTTTTACGAGCAGTACTTC.